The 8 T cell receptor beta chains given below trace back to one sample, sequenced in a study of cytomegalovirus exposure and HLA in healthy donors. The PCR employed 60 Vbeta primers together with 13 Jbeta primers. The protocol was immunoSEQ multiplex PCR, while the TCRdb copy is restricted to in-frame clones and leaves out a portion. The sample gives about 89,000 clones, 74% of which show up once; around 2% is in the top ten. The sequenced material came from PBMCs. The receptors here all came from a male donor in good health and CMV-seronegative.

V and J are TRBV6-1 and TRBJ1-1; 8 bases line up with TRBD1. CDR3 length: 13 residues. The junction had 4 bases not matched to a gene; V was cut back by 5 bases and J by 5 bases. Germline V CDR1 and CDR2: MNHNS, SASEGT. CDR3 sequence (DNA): TGTGCCAGCAGTACAGGGGGGGGGACTGAAGCTTTCTTT. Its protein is CASSTGGGTEAFF.

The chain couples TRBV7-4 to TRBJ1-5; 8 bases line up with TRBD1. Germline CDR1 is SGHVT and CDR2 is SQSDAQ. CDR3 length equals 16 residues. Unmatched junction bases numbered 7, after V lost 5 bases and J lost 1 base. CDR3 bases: TGTGCCAGCAGCCCACTGACAGGGGCGAGCAATCAGCCCCAGCATTTT. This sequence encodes CASSPLTGASNQPQHF.

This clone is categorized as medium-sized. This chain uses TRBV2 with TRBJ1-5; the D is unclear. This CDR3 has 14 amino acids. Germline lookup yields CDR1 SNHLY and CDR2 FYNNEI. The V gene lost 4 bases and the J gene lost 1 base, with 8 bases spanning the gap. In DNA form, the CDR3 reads TGTGCCAGCAGTGCACAGTTAAGCAATCAGCCCCAGCATTTT. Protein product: CASSAQLSNQPQHF.

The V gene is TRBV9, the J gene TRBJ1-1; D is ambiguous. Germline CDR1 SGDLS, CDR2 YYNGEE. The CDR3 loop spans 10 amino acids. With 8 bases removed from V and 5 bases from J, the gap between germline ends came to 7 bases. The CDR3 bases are TGTGCCAGGGTAGAGACTGAAGCTTTCTTT. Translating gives CARVETEAFF.

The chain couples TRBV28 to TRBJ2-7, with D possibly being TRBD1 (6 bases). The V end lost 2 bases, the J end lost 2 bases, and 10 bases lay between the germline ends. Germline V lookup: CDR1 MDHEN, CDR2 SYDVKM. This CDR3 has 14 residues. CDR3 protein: CASSLTGNAYEQYF. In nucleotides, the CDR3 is TGTGCCAGCAGTTTAACAGGGAATGCCTACGAGCAGTACTTC.

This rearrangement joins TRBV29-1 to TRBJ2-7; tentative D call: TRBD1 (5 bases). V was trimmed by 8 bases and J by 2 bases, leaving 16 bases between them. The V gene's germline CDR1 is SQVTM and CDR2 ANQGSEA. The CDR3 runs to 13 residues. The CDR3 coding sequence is TGCAGCTTTAGGGAAGGGGTCACCTACGAGCAGTACTTC. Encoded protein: CSFREGVTYEQYF.

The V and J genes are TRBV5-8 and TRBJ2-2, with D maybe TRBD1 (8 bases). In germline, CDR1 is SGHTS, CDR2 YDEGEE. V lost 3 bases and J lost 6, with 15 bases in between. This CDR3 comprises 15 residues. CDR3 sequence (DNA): TGTGCCAGCAGCTCCCGGACAGGGAGGGCCGGGGAGCTGTTTTTT. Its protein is CASSSRTGRAGELFF.

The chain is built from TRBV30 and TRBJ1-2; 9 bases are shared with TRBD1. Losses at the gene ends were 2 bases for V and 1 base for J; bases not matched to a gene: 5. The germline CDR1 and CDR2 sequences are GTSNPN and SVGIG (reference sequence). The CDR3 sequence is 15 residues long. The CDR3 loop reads CAWSSEDRGNYGYTF. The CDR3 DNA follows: TGTGCCTGGAGTTCGGAGGACAGGGGTAACTATGGCTACACCTTC.